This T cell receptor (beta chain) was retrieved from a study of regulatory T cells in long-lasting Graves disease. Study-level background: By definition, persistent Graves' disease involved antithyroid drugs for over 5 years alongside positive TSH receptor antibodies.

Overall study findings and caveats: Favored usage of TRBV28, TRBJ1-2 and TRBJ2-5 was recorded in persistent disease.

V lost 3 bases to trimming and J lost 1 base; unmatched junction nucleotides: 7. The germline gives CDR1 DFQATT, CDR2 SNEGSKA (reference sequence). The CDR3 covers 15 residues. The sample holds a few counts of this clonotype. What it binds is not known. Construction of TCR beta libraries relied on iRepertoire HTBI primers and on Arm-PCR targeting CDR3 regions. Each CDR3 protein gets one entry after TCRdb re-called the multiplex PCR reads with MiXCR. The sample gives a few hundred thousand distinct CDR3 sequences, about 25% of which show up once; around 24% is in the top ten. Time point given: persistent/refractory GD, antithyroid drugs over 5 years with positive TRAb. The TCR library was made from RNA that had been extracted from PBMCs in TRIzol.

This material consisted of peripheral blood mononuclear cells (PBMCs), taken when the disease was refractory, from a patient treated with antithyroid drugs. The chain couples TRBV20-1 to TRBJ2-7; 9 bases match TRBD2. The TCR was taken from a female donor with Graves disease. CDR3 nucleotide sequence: TGCAGTGCTAGGGCTACTAGCGGGTTTTCCTACGAGCAGTACTTC. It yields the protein CSARATSGFSYEQYF.